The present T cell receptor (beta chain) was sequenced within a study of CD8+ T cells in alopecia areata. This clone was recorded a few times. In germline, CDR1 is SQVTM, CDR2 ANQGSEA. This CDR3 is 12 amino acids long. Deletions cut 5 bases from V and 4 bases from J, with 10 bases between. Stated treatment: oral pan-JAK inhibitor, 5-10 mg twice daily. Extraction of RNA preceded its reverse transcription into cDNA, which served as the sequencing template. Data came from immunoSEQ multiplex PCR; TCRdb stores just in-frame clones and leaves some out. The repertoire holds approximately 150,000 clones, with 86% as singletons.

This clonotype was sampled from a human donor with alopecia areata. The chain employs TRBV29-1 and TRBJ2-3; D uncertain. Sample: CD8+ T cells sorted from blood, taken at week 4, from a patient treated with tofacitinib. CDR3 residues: CSVPWAADTQYF. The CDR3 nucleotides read TGCAGCGTTCCCTGGGCCGCAGATACGCAGTATTTT.